This T cell receptor beta chain derives from a study of long-term antiretroviral therapy in people with HIV (dated by TCRdb to 2021 to 2024). At the level of the whole study: The earliest samples were collected approximately a decade before the 2015 WHO recommendation for immediate ART, a period when ART was typically delayed until CD4 counts fell. Whether ART initiation and durable HIV suppression were associated with changes in peripheral blood TRB repertoire composition and diversity was tested in a retrospective serial study. A total of over 150 cryopreserved PBMC samples came from 25 to 35 adults with confirmed HIV infection and were collected serially over a mean of roughly six years (range 1-12). About 35% of the 30 participants with HIV were female. No cross-contamination during QIAcube processing turned up in test extractions that ran a monoclonal T-cell line alongside 30 or so polyclonal samples. Beyond this particular receptor, the publication reports: Owing to limited PBMC availability, only the TCR beta chain was sequenced, without alpha chain pairing. Because pre-ART samples had limited cell numbers, unsorted PBMC were profiled rather than sorted CD4+ and CD8+ T cells. The samples span the years 2004 to 2017, and the ART regimens used may be less effective than current regimens. CDR3 length ranges in HIV repertoires were narrower than in controls, and network structure suggested an antigen-experienced repertoire with only a slight naive shift after ART. Expanded TRB clones identified before ART initiation dominated the repertoire at all time points, although this dominance fluctuated and declined in many PLHIV after ART. A significant increase in TRB diversity was found to be associated with ART initiation, although TRB diversity was observed to remain significantly below that of transplant donor controls even after long-term ART. No data were available on ART adherence, viral resistance or therapy changes, limiting inferences about post-ART repertoire changes.

Inclusion was restricted to participants for whom at least one PBMC sample before ART initiation and at least two post-ART samples were available. Every participant with HIV received treatment in the United States of America. Before DNA extraction, cryopreserved samples containing about 1-11 million PBMC were thawed and washed. At the time of the earliest PBMC sample, participants with HIV were aged between roughly 23 and 60 years. Per participant, PBMC samples came from 1-4 timepoints prior to ART initiation and 2-8 timepoints following ART initiation, for a median of 7 samples. For every participant, serial HIV viral load, CD4+ T-cell count, ART history and demographic data were obtained. Genomic DNA was extracted from unsorted PBMC with a Qiagen kit on a QIAcube, with processing performed in batches of 12 samples. The immunoSEQ hsTCRB v3.0 assay was used at survey level resolution to sequence the TRB variable region. A depth of about 35,000-50,000 T-cell genomes per sample was targeted for TRB sequencing. TRB libraries were pooled and sequenced on an Illumina MiSeq using a v3 150-cycle kit. As for the original processing: Repertoire analysis ran in R within a reproducible Nextflow workflow covering QC, data transformation and analysis. LymphoSeq2, an R package for AIRR-Seq data exploration, was used to implement custom analyses. A few samples that yielded fewer than 5000 total TRB sequences were excluded, so that 200 or so HIV repertoires were analyzed. Among the approximately 180 retained HIV repertoires, under 65 were collected before ART initiation and 129 after ART initiation. Repertoires were downsampled to 5000 TRB nucleotide sequences, and summary statistics were averaged over 100 downsampling iterations. The analysis kept only TRB sequences whose CDR3 regions were at least seven amino acids long. Diversity was measured with a Shannon entropy-derived clonality score and the Gini coefficient. In repertoire networks, the top 5000 CDR3 amino acid sequences were linked whenever an edit distance of one separated two sequences. Antigen specificity groups and MHC restriction were predicted for TRB CDR3 amino acid sequences with GLIPH2. To flag known associations with CMV, EBV, HIV or tissue antigens, CDR3 amino acid sequences were compared against VDJdb and McPAS-TCR. Pre-ART, post-ART and control groups were compared with Wilcoxon signed-rank tests and Holm-Bonferroni correction. Held by TCRdb, this immuneACCESS table contains in-frame sequences only and omits some clones. Under half of the omission traces to an unresolved V gene where checked; the cause of the rest is unknown. V, J and clone size are those of that table, while D and trimming were read from the DNA. The sample contains 25,000 to 35,000 clones, roughly 95% of them found a single time. Around 8% of the sample is held by the ten biggest clonotypes.

In regard to this clone: Which antigen it targets is not known. Base qualities were left out, and no much larger clone turns up one base away.

The sequencing here drew on unsorted PBMCs, taken approximately 6.1 years after starting antiretroviral therapy. The sequence came from a man aged 25-45 years with HIV.

The DNA sequence is TGTGCCAGCAGCTACGGACTAGCGGGACCACGGTACGACACCGGGGAGCTGTTTTTT. It encodes CASSYGLAGPRYDTGELFF. The sequence links TRBV9 to TRBJ2-2; 12 middle bases align to TRBD2. The CDR3 has 19 amino acids, counting the end cysteine and phenylalanine. Just CDR3 DNA is preserved here, 57 bases in frame from base 1. CDR1 and CDR2 are read off the germline V gene as SGDLS and YYNGEE. Unmatched junction bases come to 13, with V trimmed by 4 bases and J by 3 bases.